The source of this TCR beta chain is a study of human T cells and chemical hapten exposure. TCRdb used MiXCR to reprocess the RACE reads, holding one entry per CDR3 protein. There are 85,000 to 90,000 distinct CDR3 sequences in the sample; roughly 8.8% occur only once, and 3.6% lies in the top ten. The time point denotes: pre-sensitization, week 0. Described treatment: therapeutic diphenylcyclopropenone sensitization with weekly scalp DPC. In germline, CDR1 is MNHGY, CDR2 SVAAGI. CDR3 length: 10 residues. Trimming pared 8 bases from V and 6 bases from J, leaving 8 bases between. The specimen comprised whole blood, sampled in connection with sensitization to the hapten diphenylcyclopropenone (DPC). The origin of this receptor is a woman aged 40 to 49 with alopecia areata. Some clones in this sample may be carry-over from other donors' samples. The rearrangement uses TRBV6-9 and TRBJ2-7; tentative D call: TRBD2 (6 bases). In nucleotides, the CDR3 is TGTGCCAGCGGGGGAGGCGAGCAGTACTTC. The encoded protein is CASGGGEQYF.